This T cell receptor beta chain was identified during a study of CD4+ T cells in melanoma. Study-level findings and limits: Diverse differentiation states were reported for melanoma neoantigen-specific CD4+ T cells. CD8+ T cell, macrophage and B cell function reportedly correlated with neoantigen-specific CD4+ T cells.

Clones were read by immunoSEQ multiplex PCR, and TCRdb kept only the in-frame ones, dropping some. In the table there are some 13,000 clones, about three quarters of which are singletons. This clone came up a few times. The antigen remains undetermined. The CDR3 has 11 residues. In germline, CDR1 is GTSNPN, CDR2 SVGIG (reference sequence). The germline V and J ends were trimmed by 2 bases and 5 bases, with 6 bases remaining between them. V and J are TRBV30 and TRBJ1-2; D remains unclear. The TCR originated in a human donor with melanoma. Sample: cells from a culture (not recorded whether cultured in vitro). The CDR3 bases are TGTGCCTGGAGTCTCCATTATGGCTACACCTTC. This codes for CAWSLHYGYTF.